A selection of T cell receptor beta chains follows, all from one sample in a study of OX40 agonist ivuxolimab in advanced cancers. Generated by immunoSEQ multiplex PCR, the TCRdb table keeps only in-frame clones and is missing some. This sample has about 45,000 clones, with more than 80% found just once. The sample here was CD4+ or CD8+ T cells sorted from blood, taken in a trial of the OX40 agonist ivuxolimab. All receptors derive from an adult with an advanced solid tumor such as melanoma, head and neck, liver or kidney cancer. The CDR3 runs from the conserved cysteine through the conserved F or W.

j_call v_call cdr3_aa
TRBJ2-3 TRBV5-1 CASSLGGSEDTQYF
TRBJ2-7 TRBV13 CASSFPGHSYEQYF
TRBJ1-2 TRBV6-5 CASSYSAAPSYGYTF
TRBJ2-1 TRBV28 CASSFNSRDKQFF
TRBJ2-3 TRBV5-1 CASSLGDSTDTQYF
TRBJ2-1 TRBV27 CASSKGQWDGRFF
TRBJ2-1 TRBV9 CASSVWGGWYNEQFF
TRBJ1-1 TRBV5-6 CASSLPNSEAFF
TRBJ2-7 TRBV13 CASSEAGQVSYEQYF
TRBJ2-7 TRBV5-6 CASSSADYEQYF
- TRBV28 CASREDRFYEQYF
TRBJ2-5 TRBV5-4 CASSLGGGRETQYF
TRBJ1-1 TRBV10-3 CAIGSPATEAFF
TRBJ2-1 TRBV11-3 CASSERQGKNYNEQFF
TRBJ2-2 TRBV19 CASSEVGGPLTGELFF
TRBJ2-7 TRBV10-2 CASSESWQNPYEQYF
TRBJ2-1 TRBV20-1 CSARPPREQFF
TRBJ2-7 TRBV5-1 CASSPFWGASSYEQYF
TRBJ1-3 TRBV4-1 CASSQVMVPGNTIYF
TRBJ2-7 TRBV5-8 CASSLLTVTLSYEQYF
TRBJ2-1 TRBV27 CASSQIAGRPEQFF
TRBJ2-3 TRBV6-5 CASSYTYPSTDTQYF
TRBJ2-1 TRBV27 CASSSGGNEQFF
TRBJ2-1 TRBV28 CASILRPGAALNEQFF
TRBJ1-2 TRBV15 CATSRGPPSRGGYTF
TRBJ2-5 TRBV19 CASTSEQETQYF
TRBJ1-5 TRBV15 CATSPNGARQPQHF
TRBJ2-1 TRBV5-1 CAIPYPGQDYNEQFF
TRBJ2-1 TRBV4-3 CASSQEVAGGYNEQFF
TRBJ1-2 TRBV14 CASSRNRGGGYTF
TRBJ2-2 TRBV11-2 CASSLVPRGWAGELFF
TRBJ1-2 TRBV29-1 CSVVGGGDYGYTF
TRBJ1-1 TRBV13 CASSPGGNLGNTEAFF
TRBJ1-4 TRBV6-5 CASSYLTATNEKLFF
TRBJ1-1 TRBV18 CASSLRENTEAFF
TRBJ2-7 TRBV19 CASSIARLGRQGHSYEQYF
TRBJ2-5 TRBV4-2 CASSQTSGAYQETQYF
TRBJ2-1 TRBV6-5 CASSLDGDEQFF
TRBJ2-7 TRBV7-6 CASSYLAGSLRYEQYF
TRBJ2-4 TRBV11-2 CASSLDRGVAKNIQYF
TRBJ1-2 TRBV28 CASSPIGAVANYGYTF
TRBJ2-1 TRBV29-1 CSVLGVTYNEQFF
TRBJ2-7 TRBV5-6 CASSWGRYEQYF
TRBJ1-2 TRBV5-1 CASSPRGFDGYTF
TRBJ2-7 TRBV11-2 CASSLTSGSLTYEQYF
TRBJ2-7 TRBV4-1 CASSHPSGRLGEQYF
TRBJ2-6 TRBV7-9 CASSLMGRLSGANVLTF
TRBJ2-1 TRBV4-1 CASSQALSSYNEQFF
TRBJ2-1 TRBV7-9 CASSHSGTKGNEQFF
TRBJ2-2 TRBV7-2 CASSEGLAGTGELFF